The T cell receptor beta chain described here comes from a study of OX40 agonist ivuxolimab in advanced cancers. Study summary: Ivuxolimab, an agonist antibody against OX40 (CD134), was given to patients.

Baseline was the first blood sampling point, followed by cycle 4 day 1 and cycle 7 day 1. Study-level findings and limits: Patients who responded partially at 0.1-3.0 mg/kg showed clonal expansion ranking among the lowest. Average numbers of expanded clones were greater in CD8+ T cells than in CD4+.

The protocol was immunoSEQ multiplex PCR, while the TCRdb copy is restricted to in-frame clones and leaves out a portion. Of some 25,000 clones listed, about 86% were seen once; the top ten hold over 35%. A word on this clone: Its matching antigen is unknown.

With 2 bases removed from V and 2 bases from J, the gap between germline ends came to 7 bases. The CDR3 has 13 residues. CDR1 is MNHEY and CDR2 is SVGAGI in the germline V gene. This TCR came from an adult with an advanced solid tumor such as melanoma, head and neck, liver or kidney cancer. Material: CD4+ or CD8+ T cells sorted from blood, obtained in a trial of the OX40 agonist ivuxolimab. The chain links TRBV6-5 to TRBJ2-7; D gene ambiguous. CDR3 sequence: CASSYGEAYEQYF. In DNA form, the CDR3 reads TGTGCCAGCAGTTACGGTGAGGCCTACGAGCAGTACTTC.